The 25 T cell receptor beta chains below come from one sample, sequenced in a study of blood T cell repertoires in COVID-19. The protocol was immunoSEQ multiplex PCR, while the TCRdb copy is restricted to in-frame clones and leaves out a portion. The sample has about 170,000 clones; about 85% are singletons. Sequenced material: peripheral blood. The receptor set was obtained from a man aged 80 or over with COVID-19, enrolled during active disease.

A few counts support this clone. The chain employs TRBV19 and TRBJ2-1; 7 bases agree with TRBD2. This CDR3 spans 17 amino acids. J was trimmed by 7 bases and V by 6 bases; bases with no gene match: 18. The germline gives CDR1 LNHDA, CDR2 SQIVND (reference sequence). CDR3 DNA sequence: TGTGCCAGTAGCCTTTTCGGCGGGAGACAGCGGAGGAATGAGCAGTTCTTC. Translating it yields CASSLFGGRQRRNEQFF. Full variable domain (outside the CDR3, taken from reference TRBV19 and TRBJ2-1): DGGITQSPKYLFRKEGQNVTLSCEQNLNHDAMYWYRQDPGQGLRLIYYSQIVNDFQKGDIAEGYSVSREKKESFPLTVTSAQKNPTAFYLCASSLFGGRQRRNEQFFGPGTRLTVL.

The V gene is TRBV19, the J gene TRBJ1-5; D is perhaps TRBD1 (6 bases). V lost 4 bases and J 3 bases, leaving 16 bases between the germline ends. The CDR3 length is 16 residues. Germline assignment: CDR1 LNHDA and CDR2 SQIVND (reference sequence). For the CDR3, the DNA is TGTGCCAGTAGTAGTATCTCGGACAGCCTCAATCAGCCCCAGCATTTT. Protein: CASSSISDSLNQPQHF.

The chain uses TRBV7-3 and TRBJ2-5; D might be TRBD1 (5 bases). Trimming took off 1 base at V and 2 bases at J, with 5 bases between the two ends. The CDR3 spans 13 residues. Germline lookup yields CDR1 SGHTA and CDR2 FQGTGA. The CDR3 DNA reads as TGTGCCAGCAGCTTAAACAGGCAAGAGACCCAGTACTTC. It codes for CASSLNRQETQYF.

This clone was seen once. The gene calls are TRBV6-5 and TRBJ1-2, with D maybe TRBD1 (5 bases). V lost 2 bases, J lost 8 bases, and 12 bases lay in between. The germline CDR1 and CDR2 sequences are MNHEY and SVGAGI. This CDR3 spans 13 amino acids. Here the CDR3 DNA reads TGTGCCAGCAGTTACAAAGGGGTAGGGGGCTACACCTTC. It codes for CASSYKGVGGYTF.

The V call is TRBV2, the J call TRBJ1-5; 7 bases line up with TRBD1. J gave up 7 bases and V 3 bases, and 9 bases lay outside the gene matches. This CDR3 is built from 15 residues. CDR1 is SNHLY and CDR2 is FYNNEI in the germline V gene. The CDR3 region is CASSDARQGLQPQHF. CDR3 sequence (DNA): TGTGCCAGCAGTGATGCGAGACAGGGTCTACAGCCCCAGCATTTT.

CDR3 sequence reads: CASSTWGADTQYF. The CDR3, as DNA: TGTGCCAGCAGTACGTGGGGAGCAGATACGCAGTATTTT. The chain uses TRBV2 and TRBJ2-3, with D possibly TRBD2 on 5 matching bases. The CDR3 totals 13 residues. The V gene's germline CDR1 is SNHLY and CDR2 FYNNEI. Trimming cost V 5 bases and J 4 bases, with 10 bases left between them.

The chain is built from TRBV19 and TRBJ2-7; tentative D call: TRBD1 (6 bases). V was trimmed by 3 bases and J by 4 bases, leaving 10 bases between them. CDR1 is LNHDA, CDR2 SQIVND, per germline (reference sequence). This CDR3 has 13 amino acids. CDR3 amino acids: CASSINRDYEQYF. In DNA form, the CDR3 reads TGTGCCAGTAGTATTAACAGGGATTACGAGCAGTACTTC.

V is TRBV5-1 and J is TRBJ2-1, with D perhaps matching TRBD2 (7 bases). Germline lookup yields CDR1 SGHRS and CDR2 YFSETQ. The CDR3 has 15 amino acids. Trimming stripped 7 bases from V and 4 bases from J, with 18 bases between. CDR3 coding DNA: TGCGCCAGCTCCTTGGGGGGGCAACAATACAATGAGCAGTTCTTC. It is translated as CASSLGGQQYNEQFF.

The rearrangement joins TRBV9 to TRBJ2-4, with 7 bases lining up with TRBD2. V was pared by 3 bases and J by 3 bases, with 3 bases of the junction left unmatched. Germline V gene sequence: CDR1 SGDLS, CDR2 YYNGEE. CDR3 length equals 14 residues. The CDR3 nucleotides read TGTGCCAGCAGCGACGGGACTAACAAAAACATTCAGTACTTC. This encodes CASSDGTNKNIQYF.

V and J are TRBV20-1 and TRBJ2-1, with D unclear. V was pared by 0 bases and J by 10 bases, with 4 bases between. The germline CDR1 and CDR2 sequences are DFQATT and SNEGSKA (reference sequence). The CDR3 runs to 10 residues. This chain's CDR3 is CSARDEEQFF. As DNA, the CDR3 is TGCAGTGCTAGAGATGAGGAGCAGTTCTTC.

The rearrangement links TRBV19 to TRBJ2-1, with D tentatively TRBD1 (5 bases). The CDR3 runs to 15 residues. Per germline, CDR1 LNHDA and CDR2 SQIVND (reference sequence). The V and J ends lost 8 bases and 8 bases respectively, with 22 bases between them. CDR3 sequence: CASSPKGRLIDEQFF. CDR3 nucleotide sequence: TGTGCCAGTTCTCCAAAGGGGCGCTTGATCGATGAGCAGTTCTTC.

DNA of the CDR3: TGTGCCAGCAGCTTATGGGGGCGGGTTAATGAAAAACTGTTTTTT. Its translation is CASSLWGRVNEKLFF. This rearrangement joins TRBV13 to TRBJ1-4, with a tentative D call TRBD1 (6 bases). The V and J ends lost 2 bases and 4 bases respectively, with 11 bases between them. CDR1 and CDR2 (germline): PRHDT, FYEKMQ (reference sequence). The CDR3 has 15 residues.

The rearrangement uses TRBV19 and TRBJ1-5; D gene uncertain. The CDR3 sequence is 14 residues long. Germline V lookup: CDR1 LNHDA, CDR2 SQIVND (reference sequence). With 4 bases removed from V and 6 bases from J, the gap between germline ends came to 13 bases. CDR3 in amino acids: CASSTTSGLQPQHF. In DNA, the CDR3 is TGTGCCAGTAGTACCACCTCCGGACTTCAGCCCCAGCATTTT.

The gene calls are TRBV5-1 and TRBJ1-4; D perhaps matches TRBD1 (5 bases). There are 14 residues in the CDR3. CDR1 is SGHRS and CDR2 is YFSETQ in the germline V gene. V lost 0 bases to trimming and J lost 3 bases, with 6 bases between them. This chain's CDR3 is CASSLGRANEKLFF. CDR3 nucleotides: TGCGCCAGCAGCTTGGGCAGGGCTAATGAAAAACTGTTTTTT.

V and J are TRBV7-2 and TRBJ1-2; D is unresolved. Per germline, CDR1 SGHTA and CDR2 FQGNSA. V lost 3 bases, J lost 3 bases, and 8 bases lay in between. The CDR3 is made up of 13 amino acids. The CDR3: CASSFATDYGYTF. The CDR3, as DNA: TGTGCCAGCAGCTTCGCTACGGACTATGGCTACACCTTC.

CDR3 sequence reads: CASRAVGSTGELFF. CDR3 coding DNA: TGTGCCAGCAGAGCGGTAGGGTCCACCGGGGAGCTGTTTTTT. This chain joins TRBV27 and TRBJ2-2; possibly TRBD2 for D (5 bases). V shed 6 bases and J shed 4 bases, with 12 bases lying between them. The CDR3 extends over 14 amino acids. Germline CDR1 reads MNHEY; CDR2 reads SMNVEV (reference sequence).

The chain is built from TRBV5-6 and TRBJ1-2, with 7 positions matching TRBD1. The CDR3 is made up of 14 amino acids. Germline trimming cut 5 bases from V and 8 bases from J; bases unmatched to any gene: 12. From germline, CDR1 is SGHDT and CDR2 YYEEEE. This chain's CDR3 is CASSLNRGRSGYTF. The CDR3 bases are TGTGCCAGCAGTTTAAACAGGGGTCGCTCCGGCTACACCTTC.

The chain has TRBV4-2 and TRBJ2-1; 7 positions agree with TRBD1. Germline CDR1 LGHNA, CDR2 YNFKEQ. Trimming took 0 bases from V and 2 from J; bases not matched to a gene: 4. The CDR3 length is 16 residues. In DNA form, the CDR3 reads TGTGCCAGCAGCCAAGAGGAGACAGGGACCTACAATGAGCAGTTCTTC. Its translation: CASSQEETGTYNEQFF.

This clone was seen a handful of times. V usage is TRBV12-5 and J usage is TRBJ1-1; 8 bases are shared with TRBD1. The CDR3 totals 17 residues. CDR1 and CDR2 from the germline V gene are LGHNT and FRNRAP. V shed 0 bases and J 1 base; nucleotides not matched to a gene: 7. This CDR3 reads CASGLVVGTGGNTEAFF. Written as DNA, the CDR3 is TGTGCTAGTGGTTTGGTAGTAGGAACAGGGGGGAACACTGAAGCTTTCTTT.

This chain's CDR3 is CASSRGNRGNSPLHF. CDR3 coding DNA: TGTGCCAGCAGTCGAGGAAACAGGGGGAATTCACCCCTCCACTTT. The chain recombines TRBV6-2 or TRBV6-3 with TRBJ1-6; 8 positions match TRBD1. The CDR3 length is 15 residues. CDR1 and CDR2 from the germline V gene are MNHEY and SVGEGT. V was pared by 5 bases and J by 7 bases, with 7 bases of the junction left unmatched.

V and J are TRBV11-3 and TRBJ2-1; 7 bases map to TRBD1. J gave up 2 bases and V 0 bases, and 7 bases lay outside the gene matches. Germline V gene sequence: CDR1 SGHNT, CDR2 YENEEA. This CDR3 region has 17 residues. The CDR3 loop is CASSLDLYRGTYNEQFF. In nucleotides, the CDR3 is TGTGCCAGCAGCTTAGACTTATACAGGGGTACCTACAATGAGCAGTTCTTC.

The chain recombines TRBV12-3 or TRBV12-4 with TRBJ2-1; D may be TRBD2 (6 bases). V lost 5 bases, J lost 8 bases, and 10 bases lay in between. The CDR3 consists of 12 residues. The CDR3, as DNA: TGTGCCAGCAGTCCGACTAGGGATGAGCAGTTCTTC. Translating it yields CASSPTRDEQFF.

This clone is a singleton in its sample. This chain connects TRBV18 to TRBJ2-1, with D possibly TRBD1 on 5 matching bases. CDR3 length: 12 residues. V was pared by 3 bases and J by 14 bases, with 14 bases between. CDR1 and CDR2 from the germline V gene are KGHSH and LQKENI. CDR3 protein: CASSPPGRAKFF. The DNA of the CDR3 is TGTGCCAGCTCACCCCCCGGCAGGGCTAAGTTCTTC.

This chain connects TRBV6-6 to TRBJ1-4; TRBD1 matches 7 bases. This CDR3 has 14 amino acids. Germline lookup yields CDR1 MNHNY and CDR2 SVGAGI (reference sequence). Trimming removed 5 bases from V and 8 bases from J; junction bases left unmatched: 8. CDR3 coding DNA: TGTGCCAGCAGTCCCAGGGGGGCGTACGAAAAACTGTTTTTT. As protein: CASSPRGAYEKLFF.

This chain uses TRBV10-3 with TRBJ1-5; 9 bases line up with TRBD1. The germline V gene has CDR1 ENHRY and CDR2 SYGVKD. J gave up 7 bases and V 0 bases, and 10 bases lay outside the gene matches. This CDR3 region has 17 residues. For the CDR3, the DNA is TGTGCCATCAGTGAGTCGAGGTCGGGACAGGGAGAGCAGCCCCAGCATTTT. Translation gives CAISESRSGQGEQPQHF.